Sequencing of this T cell receptor (beta chain) was carried out in a study of CD8 T cells in ankylosing spondylitis. The CDR3 length is 13 residues. Trimming removed 6 bases from V and 1 base from J, with 10 bases in between. Study-wide findings and caveats: Clones linked to disease were reported to show significant enrichment in matched ankylosing spondylitis synovial fluid.

As the method for making TCR beta libraries, quantitative 5'-RACE with molecular barcodes was used. TCRdb reanalysed the 5' RACE reads using MiXCR and keeps one entry per CDR3 protein. The table lists about 350,000 distinct CDR3 sequences, 20% of them singletons, with around 13% in the top ten. Comments on this clonotype: Its specificity is not known.

The sequenced material came from blood, either unsorted or a sorted T cell fraction (not recorded which). This TCR was recovered from a male donor with ankylosing spondylitis or in good health (not recorded which). The V gene is TRBV12-3 or TRBV12-4, the J gene TRBJ2-7, with D tentatively TRBD1 (5 bases). The CDR3 protein is CASSPTVSYEQYF. DNA for the CDR3: TGTGCCAGCAGCCCGACAGTGTCCTACGAGCAGTACTTC.